This T cell receptor (beta chain) was sequenced for a study of CXCR3-negative and CXCR3-positive naive CD8 T cells. The wider study: Summed over all libraries, TRB reads came to around 130 million, with about 1.5 +/- 0.3 million per library.

A CD45RO-CCR7+CD27+CD95- phenotype identified naive CD8+ T cells. TRB cDNA was prepared as libraries by UMI-labeled 5' RACE. TCRdb reprocessed the 5' RACE reads and stores each CDR3 protein as one record, lacking DNA. Recorded for this sample: 45,000 to 60,000 distinct CDR3 sequences. The CDR3 extends over 16 amino acids. Germline V gene data show CDR1 as SQVTM and CDR2 as ANQGSEA. Sequencing used naive CXCR3- CD8+ T cells from blood. Subset described: CD45RO-CCR7+CD27+CD95- naive CD8+ T cells lacking CXCR3 (TNR3-). This clonotype was sampled from a human donor in good health. Some clones in this sample may be carry-over from other donors' samples. The V and J genes are TRBV29-1 and TRBJ2-7; TCRdb's assignment of TRBD1 cannot be checked, as there is no DNA. Here the CDR3 reads CSVELSGTGDDYEQYF.